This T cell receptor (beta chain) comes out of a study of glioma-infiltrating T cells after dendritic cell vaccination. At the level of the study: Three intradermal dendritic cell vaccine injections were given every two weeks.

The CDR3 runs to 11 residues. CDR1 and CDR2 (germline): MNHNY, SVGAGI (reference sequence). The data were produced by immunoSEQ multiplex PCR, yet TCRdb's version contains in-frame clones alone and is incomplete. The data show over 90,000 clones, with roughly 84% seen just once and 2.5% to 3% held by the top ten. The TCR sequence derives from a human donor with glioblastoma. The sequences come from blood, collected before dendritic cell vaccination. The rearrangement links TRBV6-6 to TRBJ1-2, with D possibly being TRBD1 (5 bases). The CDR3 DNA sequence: TGTGCAATATGGGGGGTTGATGGCTACACCTTC. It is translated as CAIWGVDGYTF.